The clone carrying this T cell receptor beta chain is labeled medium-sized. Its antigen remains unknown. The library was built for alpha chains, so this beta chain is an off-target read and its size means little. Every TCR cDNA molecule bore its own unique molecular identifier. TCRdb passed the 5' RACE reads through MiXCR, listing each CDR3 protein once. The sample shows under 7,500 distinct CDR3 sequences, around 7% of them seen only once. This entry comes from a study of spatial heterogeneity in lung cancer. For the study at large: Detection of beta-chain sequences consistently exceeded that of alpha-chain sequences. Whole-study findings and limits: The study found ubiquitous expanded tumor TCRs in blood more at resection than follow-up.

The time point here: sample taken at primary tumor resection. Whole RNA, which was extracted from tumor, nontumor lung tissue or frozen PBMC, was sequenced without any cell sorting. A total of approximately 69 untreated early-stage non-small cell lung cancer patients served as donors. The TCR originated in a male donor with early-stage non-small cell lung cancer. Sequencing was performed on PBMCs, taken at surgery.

CDR3 sequence reads: CASTGHLNEKLFF. The CDR3 DNA reads as TGCGCCAGTACGGGACACCTTAATGAAAAACTGTTTTTT. J is TRBJ1-4 and V is TRBV10-2; D is possibly TRBD1 (6 bases). CDR3 length: 13 amino acids. Per germline, CDR1 WSHSY and CDR2 SAAADI. The germline V and J ends were trimmed by 9 bases and 4 bases, with 12 bases remaining between them.